Detailed here is one T cell receptor beta chain. This clone was seen just once. Its binding antigen is unknown. No much larger clone is present one base from it, and per-base qualities are unavailable. The V end loses 6 bases and the J end loses 7 bases, and a stretch of 16 bases separates them. The CDR3 contains 14 residues, cysteine and phenylalanine counted. Here the CDR3 DNA is all that survives: 42 bases in frame from base 1. The germline V gene gives CDR1 as MNHEY and CDR2 as SVGAGI. This specimen comes from a study of blood T cell repertoires in COVID-19 (TCRdb year 2020). For context, the study as a whole: Samples from collaborators originated in the United States, Italy and Spain and spanned both the acute and convalescent phases of COVID-19. The prospective study material was composed of cDNA or gDNA derived from T cells, B-cell-depleted T cells, or PBMCs. The dataset comprised deeply sampled blood TCRbeta repertoires from subjects exposed to, actively infected with, or recovered from COVID-19. The repertoires were released in a freely available public database meant as a resource for research on the immune response to SARS-CoV-2. Samples came from the ongoing ImmuneRACE study (first 160 participants) plus 1,254 subjects from 6 global collaborators. Sample metadata almost always included a de-identified subject ID, COVID-19 status, age in years and sex. Where available, HLA class I and class II types were obtained from metadata supplied by the sample provider rather than from assay-based typing. Beyond this particular receptor, the publication reports: The amount of clinical and demographic metadata varied by source and participant and was provided uncurated.

Each collaborating institution followed its own protocols to collect whole blood in K2EDTA tubes. For TCRbeta analysis, collaborator samples were shipped as frozen whole blood, as isolated PBMCs, or as DNA extracted from either sample type. The immunoSEQ Assay, a bias-controlled multiplex PCR, was used to amplify TCRbeta CDR3 regions from genomic DNA. The source study handled its data this way. The number of nucleated cells in each sample was estimated by amplification of reference gene primers within the assay. Sequence reads were collapsed and filtered to measure the absolute abundance of every unique TCRbeta CDR3 rearrangement. For each sample, productive Simpson clonality was calculated by taking the square root of Simpson's diversity index across productive rearrangements. In its TCRdb copy, this immuneACCESS table keeps in-frame sequences only and misses some clones. Where compared with another copy, unresolved V genes explain less than half of these, and the others have no known cause. V, J and clone size are those of that table, while D and trimming were read from the DNA. In this sample the table shows fewer than 250,000 clones, around four fifths of which occur a single time. The ten largest clones take up 5.5% to 7.5% of the sample.

The origin of this receptor is an older woman with active or convalescent COVID-19. Sample: peripheral blood. The rearranged segments are TRBV6-5 and TRBJ1-5, with a weak D call of TRBD1 (6 bases match). The CDR3 has the sequence CASRAGPGEQPQHF. The DNA sequence is given as TGTGCCAGCAGGGCTGGCCCAGGGGAACAGCCCCAGCATTTT.